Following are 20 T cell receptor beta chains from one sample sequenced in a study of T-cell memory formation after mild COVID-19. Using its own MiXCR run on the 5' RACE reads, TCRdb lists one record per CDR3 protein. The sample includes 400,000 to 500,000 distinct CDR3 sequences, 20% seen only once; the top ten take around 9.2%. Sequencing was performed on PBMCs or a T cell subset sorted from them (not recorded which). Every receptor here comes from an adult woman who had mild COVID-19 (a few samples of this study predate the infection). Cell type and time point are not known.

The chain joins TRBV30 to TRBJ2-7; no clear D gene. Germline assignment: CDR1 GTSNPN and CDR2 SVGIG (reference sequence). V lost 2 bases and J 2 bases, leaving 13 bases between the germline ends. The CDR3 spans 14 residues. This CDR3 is CAWSPLSRAYEQYF. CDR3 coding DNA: TGTGCCTGGAGTCCCCTTTCCAGAGCCTACGAGCAGTACTTC.

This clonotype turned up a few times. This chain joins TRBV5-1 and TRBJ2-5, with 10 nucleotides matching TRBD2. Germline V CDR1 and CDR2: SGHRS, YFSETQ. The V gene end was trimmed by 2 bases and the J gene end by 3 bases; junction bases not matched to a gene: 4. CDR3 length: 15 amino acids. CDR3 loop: CASSFSSGGEETQYF. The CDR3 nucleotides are TGCGCCAGCAGCTTTTCCAGCGGGGGGGAAGAGACCCAGTACTTC. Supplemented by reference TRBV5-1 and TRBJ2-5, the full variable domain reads KAGVTQTPRYLIKTRGQQVTLSCSPISGHRSVSWYQQTPGQGLQFLFEYFSETQRNKGNFPGRFSGRQFSNSRSEMNVSTLELGDSALYLCASSFSSGGEETQYFGPGTRLLVL.

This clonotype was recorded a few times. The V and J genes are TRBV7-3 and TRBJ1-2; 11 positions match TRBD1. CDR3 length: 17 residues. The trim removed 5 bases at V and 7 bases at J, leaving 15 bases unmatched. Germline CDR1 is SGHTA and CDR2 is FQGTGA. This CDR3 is CASSRHNARTGGIGYTF. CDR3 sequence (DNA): TGTGCCAGCAGCCGACACAACGCCCGGACAGGGGGCATTGGCTACACCTTC.

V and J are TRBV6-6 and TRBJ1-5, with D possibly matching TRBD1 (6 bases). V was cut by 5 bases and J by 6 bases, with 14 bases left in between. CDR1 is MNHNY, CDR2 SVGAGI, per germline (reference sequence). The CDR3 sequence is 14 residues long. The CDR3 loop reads CASSNSGAGQPQHF. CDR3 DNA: TGTGCCAGCAGTAATTCAGGGGCAGGTCAGCCCCAGCATTTT.

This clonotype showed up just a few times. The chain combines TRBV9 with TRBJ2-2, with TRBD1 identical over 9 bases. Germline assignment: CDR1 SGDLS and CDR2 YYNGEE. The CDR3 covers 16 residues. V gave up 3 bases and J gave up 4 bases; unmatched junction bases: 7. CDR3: CASSAGGQGGTGELFF. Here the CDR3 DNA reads TGTGCCAGCAGCGCAGGGGGACAGGGAGGCACCGGGGAGCTGTTTTTT.

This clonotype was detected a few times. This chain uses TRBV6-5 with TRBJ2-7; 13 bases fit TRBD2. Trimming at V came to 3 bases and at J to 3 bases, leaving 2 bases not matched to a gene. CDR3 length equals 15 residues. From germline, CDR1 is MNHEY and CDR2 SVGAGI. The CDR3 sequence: CASSYRLAGGYEQYF. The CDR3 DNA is TGTGCCAGCAGTTATCGACTAGCGGGGGGCTACGAGCAGTACTTC.

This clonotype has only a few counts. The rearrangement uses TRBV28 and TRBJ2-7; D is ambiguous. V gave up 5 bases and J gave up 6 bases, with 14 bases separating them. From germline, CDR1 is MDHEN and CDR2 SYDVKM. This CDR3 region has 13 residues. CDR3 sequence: CASSPRSRGEQYF. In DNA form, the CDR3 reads TGTGCCAGCAGTCCTCGCAGTCGCGGCGAGCAGTACTTC.

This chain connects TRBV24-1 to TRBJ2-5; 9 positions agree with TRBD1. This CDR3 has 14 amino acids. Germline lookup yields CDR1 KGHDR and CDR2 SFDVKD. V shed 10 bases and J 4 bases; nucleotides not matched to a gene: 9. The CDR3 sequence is CATSPGQGGETQYF. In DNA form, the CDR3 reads TGTGCCACGTCACCGGGACAGGGTGGAGAGACCCAGTACTTC.

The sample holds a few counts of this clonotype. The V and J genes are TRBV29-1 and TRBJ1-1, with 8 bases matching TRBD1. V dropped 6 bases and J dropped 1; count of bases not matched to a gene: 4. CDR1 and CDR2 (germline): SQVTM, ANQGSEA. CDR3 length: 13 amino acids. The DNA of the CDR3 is TGCAGCGTACCAGGGACAGGGAACACTGAAGCTTTCTTT. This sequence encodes CSVPGTGNTEAFF.

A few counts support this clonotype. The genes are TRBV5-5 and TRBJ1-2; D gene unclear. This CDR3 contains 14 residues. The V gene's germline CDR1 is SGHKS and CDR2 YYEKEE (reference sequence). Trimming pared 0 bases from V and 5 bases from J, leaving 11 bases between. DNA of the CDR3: TGTGCCAGCAGCTTGGCCGGAAGGATATATGGCTACACCTTC. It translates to CASSLAGRIYGYTF. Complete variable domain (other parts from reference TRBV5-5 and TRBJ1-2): DAGVTQSPTHLIKTRGQQVTLRCSPISGHKSVSWYQQVLGQGPQFIFQYYEKEERGRGNFPDRFSARQFPNYSSELNVNALLLGDSALYLCASSLAGRIYGYTFGSGTRLTVV.

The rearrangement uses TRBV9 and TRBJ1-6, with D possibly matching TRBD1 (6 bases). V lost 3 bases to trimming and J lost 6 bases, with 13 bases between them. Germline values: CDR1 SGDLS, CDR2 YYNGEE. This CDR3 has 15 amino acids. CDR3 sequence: CASSAAGTSNSPLHF. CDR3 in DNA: TGTGCCAGCAGCGCCGCCGGGACATCTAATTCACCCCTCCACTTT.

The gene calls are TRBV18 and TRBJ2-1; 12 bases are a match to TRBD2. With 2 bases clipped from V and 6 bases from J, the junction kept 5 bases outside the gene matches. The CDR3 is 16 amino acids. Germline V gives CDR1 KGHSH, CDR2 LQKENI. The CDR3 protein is CASSPGLAGTGNEQFF. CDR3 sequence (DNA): TGTGCCAGCTCACCAGGACTAGCGGGGACCGGCAATGAGCAGTTCTTC.

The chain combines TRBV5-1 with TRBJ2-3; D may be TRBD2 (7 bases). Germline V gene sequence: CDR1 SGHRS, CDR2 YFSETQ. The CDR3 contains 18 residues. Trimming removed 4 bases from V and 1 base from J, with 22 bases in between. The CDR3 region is CASSPTPPGGSGTDTQYF. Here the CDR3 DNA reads TGCGCCAGCAGCCCAACCCCTCCGGGGGGCTCGGGCACAGATACGCAGTATTTT. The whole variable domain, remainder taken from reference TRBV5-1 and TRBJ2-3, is KAGVTQTPRYLIKTRGQQVTLSCSPISGHRSVSWYQQTPGQGLQFLFEYFSETQRNKGNFPGRFSGRQFSNSRSEMNVSTLELGDSALYLCASSPTPPGGSGTDTQYFGPGTRLTVL.

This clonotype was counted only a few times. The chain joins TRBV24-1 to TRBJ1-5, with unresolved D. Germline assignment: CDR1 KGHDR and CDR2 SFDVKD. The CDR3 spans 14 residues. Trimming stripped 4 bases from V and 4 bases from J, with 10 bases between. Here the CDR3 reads CATSERDWNQPQHF. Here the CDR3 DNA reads TGTGCCACCAGTGAGCGAGACTGGAATCAGCCCCAGCATTTT.

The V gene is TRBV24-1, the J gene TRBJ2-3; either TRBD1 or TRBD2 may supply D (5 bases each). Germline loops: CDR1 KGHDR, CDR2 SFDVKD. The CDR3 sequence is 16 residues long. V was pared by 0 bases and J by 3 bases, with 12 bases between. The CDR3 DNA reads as TGTGCCACCAGTGATTTGCCGACAGAGGGAACAGATACGCAGTATTTT. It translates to CATSDLPTEGTDTQYF.

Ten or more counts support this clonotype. For the CDR3, the DNA is TGCGCCAGCAGCCAATGGACAGGGGTAAATAATTCACCCCTCCACTTT. This encodes CASSQWTGVNNSPLHF. This rearrangement joins TRBV4-1 to TRBJ1-6; the match to TRBD1 covers 9 bases. V was pared by 2 bases and J by 5 bases, with 4 bases of the junction left unmatched. This CDR3 contains 16 residues. The germline gives CDR1 MGHRA, CDR2 YSYEKL.

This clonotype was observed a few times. For the CDR3, the DNA is TGTGCCACCAGCAGAGAGGGCCAGGCTGCCTACGAGCAGTACTTC. It is translated as CATSREGQAAYEQYF. This chain uses TRBV15 with TRBJ2-7; D not resolved. The length of the CDR3 is 15 residues. V was pared by 0 bases and J by 2 bases, with 11 bases between. The V gene's germline CDR1 is LNHNV and CDR2 YYDKDF (reference sequence).

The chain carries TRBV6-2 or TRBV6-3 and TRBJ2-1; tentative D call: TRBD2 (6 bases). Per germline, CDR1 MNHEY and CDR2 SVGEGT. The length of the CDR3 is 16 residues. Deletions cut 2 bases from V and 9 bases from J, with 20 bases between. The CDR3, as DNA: TGTGCCAGCAGTTACAAGCGGACTATCGGACGTTTTGAGCAGTTCTTC. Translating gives CASSYKRTIGRFEQFF.

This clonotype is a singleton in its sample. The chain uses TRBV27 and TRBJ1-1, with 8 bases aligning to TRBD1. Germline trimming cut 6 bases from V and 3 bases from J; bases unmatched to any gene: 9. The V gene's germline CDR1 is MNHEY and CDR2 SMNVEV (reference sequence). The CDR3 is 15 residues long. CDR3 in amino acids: CASSLVQGGYTEAFF. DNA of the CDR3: TGTGCCAGCAGCCTCGTACAGGGGGGCTACACTGAAGCTTTCTTT.

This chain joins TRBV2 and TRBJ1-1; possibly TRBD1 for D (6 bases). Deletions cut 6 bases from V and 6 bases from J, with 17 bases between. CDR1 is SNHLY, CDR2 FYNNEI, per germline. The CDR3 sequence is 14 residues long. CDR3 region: CASRAQGITPEAFF. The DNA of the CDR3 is TGTGCCAGCAGGGCACAGGGCATCACTCCTGAAGCTTTCTTT. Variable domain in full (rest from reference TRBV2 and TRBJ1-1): EPEVTQTPSHQVTQMGQEVILRCVPISNHLYFYWYRQILGQKVEFLVSFYNNEISEKSEIFDDQFSVERPDGSNFTLKIRSTKLEDSAMYFCASRAQGITPEAFFGQGTRLTVV.